These T cell receptor beta chains were read from a single sample in a study of control samples from healthy donors and cancer patients. Here immunoSEQ multiplex PCR was the method, and the copy in TCRdb shows in-frame clones only, minus some. Among roughly 84,000 clones, around 92% were seen once, and the ten largest hold approximately 15%. Sequencing was done on a sample of blood. The origin of the receptors is a man in his forties or fifties in good health. Both conserved end residues are part of each CDR3. D genes are given only for firm matches.

>TRBV5-1|TRBJ1-4|NA
CASSLEGFREKLFF
TGCGCCAGCAGCTTGGAAGGGTTTCGGGAAAAACTGTTTTTT
>TRBV6-1|TRBJ1-1|NA
CASSEIQYTEAFF
TGTGCCAGCAGTGAGATACAGTACACTGAAGCTTTCTTT
>TRBV12-5|TRBJ1-1|NA
CASGLVSVDTEAFF
TGTGCTAGTGGTTTGGTATCTGTTGACACTGAAGCTTTCTTT
>TRBV25-1|TRBJ1-1|NA
CASSELSTEAFF
TGTGCCAGCAGTGAATTGAGTACTGAAGCTTTCTTT
>TRBV18|TRBJ1-2|NA
CASSRLGDTPNYGYTF
TGTGCCAGCTCCCGCCTAGGGGACACCCCTAACTATGGCTACACCTTC
>TRBV3-1/TRBV3-2|TRBJ2-1|TRBD2
CASSLRGLAGMNEQFF
TGTGCCAGCAGCCTCCGAGGACTAGCGGGTATGAATGAGCAGTTCTTC
>TRBV3-1/TRBV3-2|TRBJ1-1|NA
CASSQEAGRGTFF
TGTGCCAGCAGCCAAGAAGCAGGGAGAGGGACTTTCTTT
>TRBV11-2|TRBJ1-6|NA
CASSLVGPLHF
TGTGCCAGCAGCTTAGTAGGACCCCTCCACTTT
>TRBV6-5|TRBJ1-5|NA
CASSLAPGNQPQHF
TGTGCCAGCAGTCTCGCACCGGGCAATCAGCCCCAGCATTTT
>TRBV30|TRBJ1-6|NA
CAWSVRGRTPLHF
TGTGCCTGGAGTGTACGGGGGAGAACACCCCTCCACTTT
>TRBV25-1|TRBJ1-1|TRBD1
CASSSRGQGGIGDTEAFF
TGTGCCAGCAGCTCGAGAGGACAGGGGGGGATTGGGGACACTGAAGCTTTCTTT
>TRBV11-2|TRBJ1-1|NA
CASSLGGGRTEAFF
TGTGCCAGCAGCTTAGGGGGAGGTCGGACTGAAGCTTTCTTT
>TRBV7-2|TRBJ2-7|TRBD2
CASSLVPRGAFNYEQYF
TGTGCCAGCAGCTTAGTTCCGCGGGGGGCGTTCAACTACGAGCAGTACTTC
>TRBV7-8|TRBJ1-4|TRBD1
CASSLVIGQGWEKLFF
TGTGCCAGCAGCTTAGTAATCGGACAGGGCTGGGAAAAACTGTTTTTT
>TRBV3-1/TRBV3-2|TRBJ1-2|NA
CASRQGPPVEDGYTF
TGTGCCAGCAGACAAGGACCTCCCGTTGAGGATGGCTACACCTTC
>TRBV11-2|TRBJ2-5|NA
CASSSIRGRATKETQYF
TGTGCCAGCAGCTCGATCAGGGGCCGCGCGACCAAAGAGACCCAGTACTTC
>TRBV29-1|TRBJ1-1|NA
CSVVGLPNTEAFF
TGCAGCGTTGTTGGACTCCCGAACACTGAAGCTTTCTTT
>TRBV5-6|TRBJ1-3|NA
CASSLRDHLSGNTIYF
TGTGCCAGCAGCTTGAGGGACCACCTTTCTGGAAACACCATATATTTT
>TRBV19|TRBJ2-7|TRBD2
CASTPGGEGNEQYF
TGTGCCAGTACCCCAGGAGGGGAGGGAAACGAGCAGTACTTC
>TRBV4-1|TRBJ2-1|NA
CASSPLKRDGVLRKFF
TGCGCCAGCAGCCCCTTAAAGAGGGACGGCGTACTCAGAAAGTTCTTC
>TRBV15|TRBJ2-3|NA
CATSLPLSTDTQYF
TGTGCCACCAGCCTCCCCCTAAGCACAGATACGCAGTATTTT
>TRBV11-2|TRBJ2-5|NA
CASSLNRASETQYF
TGTGCCAGCAGCTTGAACAGGGCGTCGGAGACCCAGTACTTC